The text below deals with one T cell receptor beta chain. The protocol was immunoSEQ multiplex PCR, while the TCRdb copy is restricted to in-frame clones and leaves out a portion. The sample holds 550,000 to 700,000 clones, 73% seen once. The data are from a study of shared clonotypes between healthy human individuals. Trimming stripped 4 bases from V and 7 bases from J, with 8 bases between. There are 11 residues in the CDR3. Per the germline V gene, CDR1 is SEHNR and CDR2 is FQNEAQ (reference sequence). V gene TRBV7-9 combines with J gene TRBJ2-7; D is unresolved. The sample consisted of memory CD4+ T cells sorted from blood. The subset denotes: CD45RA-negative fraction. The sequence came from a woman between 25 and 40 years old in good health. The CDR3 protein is CASSSLGEQYF. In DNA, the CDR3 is TGTGCCAGCAGCTCCCTCGGGGAGCAGTACTTC.